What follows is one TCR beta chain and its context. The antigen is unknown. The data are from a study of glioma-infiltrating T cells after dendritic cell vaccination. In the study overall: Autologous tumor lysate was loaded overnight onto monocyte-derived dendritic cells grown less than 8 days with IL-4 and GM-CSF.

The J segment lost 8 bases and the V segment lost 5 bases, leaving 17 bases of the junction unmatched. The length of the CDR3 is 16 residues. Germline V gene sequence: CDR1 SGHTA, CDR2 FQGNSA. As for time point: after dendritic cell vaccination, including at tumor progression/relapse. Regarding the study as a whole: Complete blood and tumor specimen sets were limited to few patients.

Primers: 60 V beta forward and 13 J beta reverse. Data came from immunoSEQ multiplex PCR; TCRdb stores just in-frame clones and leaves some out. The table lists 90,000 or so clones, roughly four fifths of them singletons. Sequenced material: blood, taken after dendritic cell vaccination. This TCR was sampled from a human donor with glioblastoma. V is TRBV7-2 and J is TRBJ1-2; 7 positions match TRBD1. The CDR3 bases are TGTGCCAGCAGCAAACGGGAAGCGGCAGGGGGTCTCGGCTACACCTTC. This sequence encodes CASSKREAAGGLGYTF.